The next 9 T cell receptor beta chains were all read from a single sample in a study of blood T cell repertoires in COVID-19. Clones were sequenced by immunoSEQ multiplex PCR, and TCRdb holds only the in-frame ones, with some missing. The repertoire holds around 270,000 clones, around 88% seen once, with almost 2% in the top ten. The sequenced sample was peripheral blood. Every receptor here comes from a man aged 25 to 40 with active or convalescent COVID-19.

This clone was detected only a few times. The chain is built from TRBV5-4 and TRBJ2-7, with 9 nucleotides matching TRBD2. This CDR3 has 14 residues. The trim removed 1 base at V and 8 bases at J, leaving 7 bases unmatched. Germline values: CDR1 SGHNT, CDR2 YYREEE (reference sequence). CDR3 region: CASSLRDSGGKQYF. In nucleotides, the CDR3 is TGTGCCAGCAGCTTGAGGGATAGCGGGGGTAAGCAGTACTTC.

CDR3 in DNA: TGTGCCAGCAGCTTAGCACCAGGGAAATCCTACGAGCAGTACTTC. Translating gives CASSLAPGKSYEQYF. This chain joins TRBV7-2 and TRBJ2-7; TRBD1 might be the D (5 bases). Germline V gene data show CDR1 as SGHTA and CDR2 as FQGNSA. This CDR3 is built from 15 residues. Trimming shortened V by 0 bases and J by 1 base, and 10 bases separated the two germline ends.

This chain joins TRBV7-3 and TRBJ2-2, with TRBD1 as a possible D gene (5 bases). The CDR3 runs 16 residues. V lost 1 base to trimming and J lost 4 bases, with 13 bases between them. Looked up from germline, CDR1 is SGHTA and CDR2 is FQGTGA. Here the CDR3 reads CASSLNPAGPTGELFF. CDR3 sequence (DNA): TGTGCCAGCAGCTTAAATCCCGCAGGGCCCACCGGGGAGCTGTTTTTT.

The rearrangement joins TRBV30 to TRBJ2-5; perhaps TRBD2 as D (5 bases). The CDR3 runs to 13 residues. Per germline, CDR1 GTSNPN and CDR2 SVGIG (reference sequence). V was clipped by 0 bases and J by 5 bases, with 10 bases between them. CDR3 protein: CAWSVLARETQYF. Here the CDR3 DNA reads TGTGCCTGGAGTGTATTAGCGCGGGAGACCCAGTACTTC.

V is TRBV3-1 (or the pseudogene TRBV3-2) and J is TRBJ1-1; no clear D. Germline V lookup: CDR1 LGHDT, CDR2 YNNKEL (reference sequence). Trimming removed 1 base from V and 14 bases from J, with 11 bases in between. This CDR3 comprises 11 residues. The DNA of the CDR3 is TGTGCCAGCAGCCAAGTAGGACTGGTCTTCTTT. This translates into CASSQVGLVFF.

This sequence joins TRBV6-1 and TRBJ1-2; 8 positions agree with TRBD1. This CDR3 comprises 17 residues. Unmatched junction bases numbered 12, after V lost 1 base and J lost 5 bases. Looked up from germline, CDR1 is MNHNS and CDR2 is SASEGT. The CDR3 here is CASSEDWRTGSRYGYTF. CDR3 sequence (DNA): TGTGCCAGCAGTGAAGATTGGCGGACAGGGTCTAGGTATGGCTACACCTTC.

This clone was detected a few times. This chain connects TRBV7-9 to TRBJ1-5; D is perhaps TRBD1 (5 bases). Deletions cut 1 base from V and 6 bases from J, with 10 bases between. Per germline, CDR1 SEHNR and CDR2 FQNEAQ (reference sequence). The CDR3 is 14 amino acids. CDR3 region: CASSLDSRVQPQHF. Written as DNA, the CDR3 is TGTGCCAGCAGCTTAGACTCCAGGGTTCAGCCCCAGCATTTT.

The chain joins TRBV3-1 (or the pseudogene TRBV3-2) to TRBJ2-7; D perhaps matches TRBD1 (5 bases). The CDR3 is 13 residues long. V dropped 0 bases and J dropped 4 bases, with 7 bases sitting between them. Germline loops: CDR1 LGHDT, CDR2 YNNKEL (reference sequence). CDR3 amino acids: CASSQDRVYEQYF. The CDR3 bases are TGTGCCAGCAGCCAAGACAGGGTGTACGAGCAGTACTTC.

V is TRBV21-1 and J is TRBJ1-6. TRBV21-1 is listed as a pseudogene. The CDR3 is 14 residues long. The CDR3 is CASSTPPGYSPLHF. Written as DNA, the CDR3 is TGTGCCAGCAGCACCCCTCCGGGGTATTCACCCCTCCACTTT.